One and the same sample provided the 8 T cell receptor beta chains below, sequenced in a study of molecular identifiers for immune sequencing clone quantification (dated by TCRdb to 2016 to 2019). Receptor libraries were prepared by PCR. For sequencing, an Illumina HiSeq 4000 was employed. TCRdb trimmed public reads at Q25 via fastp, called clones via MiXCR and kept in-frame beta chains. Identical CDR3 protein sequences are pooled into one entry, listed with their most common genes and DNA. This sample lists approximately 550,000 distinct CDR3 sequences; about a fifth were detected once. The biggest ten clones account for 0.7% to 1% of the sample. The source material was naive CD8+ T cells from blood, with Jurkat cell RNA spiked in. What the cell subset or site label conveys for this sample: FACS-sorted CD8+CD4-CCR7+CD45RA+ naive T cells. The receptors were sampled from a human donor in good health. Some libraries in this study had Jurkat cell RNA spiked in.

Worth noting for this clonotype: A read error may be the cause here, since a much bigger clone is one base away. The CDR3 sequence is CASSETSGGGYEQCF. The DNA of the CDR3 is TGTGCCAGCAGCGAGACTAGCGGGGGGGGTTACGAGCAGTGCTTC. The genes are TRBV7-6 and TRBJ2-7, with TRBD2 identical over 14 bases. The CDR3 covers 15 residues. Germline V gene lookup returns CDR1 SGHVS and CDR2 FNYEAQ.

This clonotype was detected a few times. CDR3: CASSPILDLYEQYF. As DNA, the CDR3 is TGTGCCAGCAGCCCTATACTGGATCTATACGAGCAGTACTTC. The rearrangement uses TRBV6-2 or TRBV6-3 and TRBJ2-7; no clear D. Germline CDR1 reads MNHEY; CDR2 reads SVGEGT. The CDR3 loop spans 14 amino acids. Trimming took 6 bases from V and 4 from J, leaving 16 bases between them.

Many counts were recorded for this clonotype. This sequence joins TRBV24-1 and TRBJ2-3, with no clear D. This CDR3 is built from 13 residues. The V and J ends lost 9 bases and 0 bases respectively, with 9 bases between them. Germline-derived CDR1 and CDR2 are KGHDR and SFDVKD. The CDR3 loop reads CATGRGSTDTQYF. The CDR3 bases are TGTGCCACCGGAAGAGGCAGCACAGATACGCAGTATTTT.

The V and J genes are TRBV12-3 or TRBV12-4 and TRBJ2-1; TRBD1 or TRBD2 may be the D gene (5 bases each). Between the trimmed V and J ends, which lost 5 bases and 8 bases, there was a span of 16 bases. CDR3 length: 14 residues. CDR3 amino acids: CASSPLGLGDEQFF. The DNA of the CDR3 is TGTGCCAGCAGTCCACTTGGCTTGGGGGATGAGCAGTTCTTC.

This clonotype was observed a few times. The chain has TRBV11-2 and TRBJ2-5, with 9 bases fitting TRBD1. With 0 bases clipped from V and 4 bases from J, the junction kept 15 bases outside the gene matches. Germline loops: CDR1 SGHAT, CDR2 FQNNGV. This CDR3 spans 19 amino acids. This chain's CDR3 is CASSLDAIITGGLGETQYF. The CDR3 nucleotides are TGTGCCAGCAGCTTAGACGCGATAATTACAGGGGGCCTGGGAGAGACCCAGTACTTC.

The gene calls are TRBV6-5 and TRBJ2-5, with 10 bases aligning to TRBD1. Germline loops: CDR1 MNHEY, CDR2 SVGAGI. The length of the CDR3 is 15 residues. V lost 4 bases, J lost 3 bases, and 5 bases stayed unmatched. CDR3 DNA sequence: TGTGCCAGCAGTTTCTCGACAGGGGGCGAAGAGACCCAGTACTTC. It codes for CASSFSTGGEETQYF.

This sequence joins TRBV19 and TRBJ2-1; 11 bases match TRBD2. The CDR3 is 18 amino acids. The V segment lost 1 base and the J segment 0 bases; nucleotides outside the gene matches: 5. Looked up from germline, CDR1 is LNHDA and CDR2 is SQIVND (reference sequence). The CDR3 reads CASSIGGTSGDSYNEQFF. CDR3 DNA: TGTGCCAGTAGTATAGGGGGGACTAGCGGCGACTCCTACAATGAGCAGTTCTTC.

The table lists this clonotype with many counts. The rearrangement uses TRBV2 and TRBJ1-1, with D possibly being TRBD1 (5 bases). V lost 2 bases and J lost 1, with 20 bases in between. This CDR3 is built from 18 residues. Per the germline V gene, CDR1 is SNHLY and CDR2 is FYNNEI. DNA for the CDR3: TGTGCCAGCAGTGAAATGGGACTGGGGGAGCTGGGGAACACTGAAGCTTTCTTT. Amino acid sequence: CASSEMGLGELGNTEAFF.